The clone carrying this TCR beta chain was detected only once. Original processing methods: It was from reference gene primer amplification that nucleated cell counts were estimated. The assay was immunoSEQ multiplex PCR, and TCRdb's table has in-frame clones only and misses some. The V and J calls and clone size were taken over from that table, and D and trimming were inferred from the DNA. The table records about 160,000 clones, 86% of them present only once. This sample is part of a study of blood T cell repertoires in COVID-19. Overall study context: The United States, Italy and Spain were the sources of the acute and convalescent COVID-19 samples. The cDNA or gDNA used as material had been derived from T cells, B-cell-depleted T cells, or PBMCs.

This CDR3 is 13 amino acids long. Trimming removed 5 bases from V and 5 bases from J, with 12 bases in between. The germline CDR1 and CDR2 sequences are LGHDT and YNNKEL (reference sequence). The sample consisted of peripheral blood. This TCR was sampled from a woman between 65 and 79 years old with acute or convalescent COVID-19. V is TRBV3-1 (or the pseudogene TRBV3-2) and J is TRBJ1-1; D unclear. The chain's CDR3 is CASSARGKTEAFF. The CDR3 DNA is TGTGCCAGCAGCGCTCGAGGGAAAACTGAAGCTTTCTTT.